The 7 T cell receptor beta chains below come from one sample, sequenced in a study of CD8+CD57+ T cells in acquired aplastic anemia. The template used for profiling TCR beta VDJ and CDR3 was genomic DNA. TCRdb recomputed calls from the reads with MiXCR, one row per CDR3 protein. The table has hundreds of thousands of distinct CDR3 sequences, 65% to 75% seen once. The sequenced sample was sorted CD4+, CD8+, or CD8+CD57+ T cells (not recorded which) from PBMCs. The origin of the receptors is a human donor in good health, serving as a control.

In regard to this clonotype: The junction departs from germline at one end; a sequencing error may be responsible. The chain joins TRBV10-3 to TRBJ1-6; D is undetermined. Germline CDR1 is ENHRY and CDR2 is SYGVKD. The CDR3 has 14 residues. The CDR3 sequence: CAISEDARNYRYTF. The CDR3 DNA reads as TGTGCCATCAGTGAGGACGCCAGGAACTATCGCTACACCTTT.

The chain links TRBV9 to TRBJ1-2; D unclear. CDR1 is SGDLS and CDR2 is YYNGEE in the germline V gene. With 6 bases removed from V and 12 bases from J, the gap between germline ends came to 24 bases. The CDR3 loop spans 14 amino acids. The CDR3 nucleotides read TGTGCCAGCACAGTAGAGTATCCGTCAGGTGCAAACACCTTC. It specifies CASTVEYPSGANTF. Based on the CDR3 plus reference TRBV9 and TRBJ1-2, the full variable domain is DSGVTQTPKHLITATGQRVTLRCSPRSGDLSVYWYQQSLDQGLQFLIQYYNGEERAKGNILERFSAQQFPDLHSELNLSSLELGDSALYFCASTVEYPSGANTFGSGTRLTVV.

The CDR3 region is CASSGSRRNTYEQYF. Written as DNA, the CDR3 is TGTGCCAGCAGTGGGTCCAGGAGGAACACCTACGAGCAGTACTTC. The genes are TRBV12-5 and TRBJ2-7, with a possible D match to TRBD2 (5 bases). Germline CDR1 LGHNT, CDR2 FRNRAP. The CDR3 has 15 amino acids.

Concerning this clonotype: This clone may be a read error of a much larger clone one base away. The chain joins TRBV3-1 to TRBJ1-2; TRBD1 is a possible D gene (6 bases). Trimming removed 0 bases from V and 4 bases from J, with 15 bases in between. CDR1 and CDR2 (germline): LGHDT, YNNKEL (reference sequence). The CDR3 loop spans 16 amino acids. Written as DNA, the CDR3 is TGTGCCAGCAGCCAAGATCACAGGGCCTTTGTCTATGGCTACACCTTC. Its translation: CASSQDHRAFVYGYTF.

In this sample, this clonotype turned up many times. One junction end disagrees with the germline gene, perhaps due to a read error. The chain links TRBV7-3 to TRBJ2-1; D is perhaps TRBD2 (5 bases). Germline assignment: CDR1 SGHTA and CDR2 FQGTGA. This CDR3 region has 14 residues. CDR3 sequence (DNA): TGTGCCAGCAGCTTAAATCCTAGCTACGATGAGCAGTTCTTC. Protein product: CASSLNPSYDEQFF.

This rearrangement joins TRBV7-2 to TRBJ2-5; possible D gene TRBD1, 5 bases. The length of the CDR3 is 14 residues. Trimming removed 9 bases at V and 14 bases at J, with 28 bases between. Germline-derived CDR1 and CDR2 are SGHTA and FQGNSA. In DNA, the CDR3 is TGTGCCAGTAGCCTCCGCGACAGTGAGGAGACTGAATACTTC. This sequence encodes CASSLRDSEETEYF.

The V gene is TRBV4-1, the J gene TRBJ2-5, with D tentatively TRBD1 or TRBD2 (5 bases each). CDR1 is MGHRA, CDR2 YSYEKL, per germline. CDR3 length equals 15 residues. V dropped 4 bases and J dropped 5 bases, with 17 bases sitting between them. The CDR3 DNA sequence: TGCGCCAGCAGCCCACGTGGGGGAGAGGGGGAGACCCAGTACTTC. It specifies CASSPRGGEGETQYF.